Shown below are 2 T cell receptor beta chains from a single sample sequenced in a study of CD8+ T cells in alopecia areata. The treatment here: oral pan-JAK inhibitor, 5-10 mg twice daily. Following RNA extraction, reverse transcription yielded cDNA that acted as the sequencing template. Some clones are missing from TCRdb's copy, which holds only in-frame ones; the method was immunoSEQ multiplex PCR. This table has 210,000 or so clones, more than 55% appearing once. The specimen comprised CD4+ T cells sorted from blood, sampled at week 44, from a patient treated with tofacitinib. These receptors came from a human donor with alopecia areata.

The V and J genes are TRBV7-2 and TRBJ2-7; possibly TRBD1 for D (6 bases). The CDR3 runs 14 residues. V dropped 0 bases and J dropped 4 bases, with 10 bases sitting between them. The V gene's germline CDR1 is SGHTA and CDR2 FQGNSA. CDR3 region: CASSLADSRYEQYF. The CDR3 DNA is TGTGCCAGCAGCTTAGCGGACAGCCGATACGAGCAGTACTTC.

V gene TRBV30 combines with J gene TRBJ1-2; D is undetermined. Trimming cost V 4 bases and J 2 bases, with 11 bases left between them. In germline, CDR1 is GTSNPN, CDR2 SVGIG (reference sequence). CDR3 length equals 13 residues. CDR3 amino acids: CAWMGDYNYGYTF. The DNA of the CDR3 is TGTGCCTGGATGGGCGATTACAACTATGGCTACACCTTC. Together with reference TRBV30 and TRBJ1-2, the CDR3 gives the full variable domain: SQTIHQWPATLVQPVGSPLSLECTVEGTSNPNLYWYRQAAGRGLQLLFYSVGIGQISSEVPQNLSASRPQDRQFILSSKKLLLSDSGFYLCAWMGDYNYGYTFGSGTRLTVV.